A single sample gave rise to the 6 T cell receptor beta chains below, sequenced in a study of identical twins. TCRdb independently ran MiXCR on the 5' RACE reads; one entry per CDR3 protein. The profile shows approximately 600,000 distinct CDR3 sequences, roughly 9.9% of them singletons. In addition, the sample was reused for a study of yellow fever vaccine responses in identical twins.

Sample: PBMCs. These receptors all come from a woman aged 18-35 years in good health.

This clonotype came up a few times. This chain links TRBV20-1 with TRBJ2-4; the D is unclear. The CDR3 loop spans 15 amino acids. Trimming took off 6 bases at V and 0 bases at J, with 15 bases between the two ends. Germline CDR1 reads DFQATT; CDR2 reads SNEGSKA (reference sequence). The CDR3 DNA follows: TGCAGTGCCGACAATTGGGTGCTAGCCAAAAACATTCAGTACTTC. It codes for CSADNWVLAKNIQYF.

This clonotype has a single count. The chain carries TRBV7-9 and TRBJ2-5, with 7 bases identical to TRBD1. The CDR3 extends over 14 amino acids. Germline trimming cut 5 bases from V and 5 bases from J; bases unmatched to any gene: 8. CDR1 is SEHNR and CDR2 is FQNEAQ in the germline V gene (reference sequence). The CDR3 DNA follows: TGTGCCAGCAGCCGACAGGGTGGTGGCGAGACCCAGTACTTC. The encoded protein is CASSRQGGGETQYF.

The V and J genes are TRBV12-5 and TRBJ2-3; TRBD1 is a possible D gene (6 bases). The CDR3 spans 18 residues. Per the germline V gene, CDR1 is LGHNT and CDR2 is FRNRAP. V lost 1 base and J lost 0, with 17 bases in between. The CDR3 is CASGLAQKGQPSTDTQYF. CDR3 bases: TGTGCTAGTGGTTTGGCCCAAAAAGGACAGCCTAGCACAGATACGCAGTATTTT.

In nucleotides, the CDR3 is TGTGCCAGCAGTTTTAGCGGGGCCTCCTACAATGAGCAGTTCTTC. Its translation is CASSFSGASYNEQFF. The chain links TRBV28 to TRBJ2-1, with 8 bases matching TRBD2. J was trimmed by 0 bases and V by 3 bases; bases with no gene match: 1. Germline assignment: CDR1 MDHEN and CDR2 SYDVKM. The CDR3 is 15 amino acids.

The table lists this clonotype with a few counts. The chain is built from TRBV30 and TRBJ2-6, with D possibly TRBD2 on 6 matching bases. CDR3 length: 12 amino acids. Germline V lookup: CDR1 GTSNPN, CDR2 SVGIG (reference sequence). Trimming took 2 bases from V and 9 from J, leaving 8 bases between them. The CDR3 protein is CAWSLEGNVLTF. In nucleotides, the CDR3 is TGTGCCTGGAGTCTGGAGGGCAACGTCCTGACTTTC.

Comments on this clonotype: This may be a read error, as it is one base from a much larger clone. This chain uses TRBV11-2 with TRBJ2-5, with D perhaps matching TRBD1 (5 bases). The CDR3 extends over 15 amino acids. Per germline, CDR1 SGHAT and CDR2 FQNNGV. For the CDR3, the DNA is TGTGCCAGCAGCTTAGACGCGACAGAAAAAGAGGCCCAGTACTTC. As protein: CASSLDATEKEAQYF.